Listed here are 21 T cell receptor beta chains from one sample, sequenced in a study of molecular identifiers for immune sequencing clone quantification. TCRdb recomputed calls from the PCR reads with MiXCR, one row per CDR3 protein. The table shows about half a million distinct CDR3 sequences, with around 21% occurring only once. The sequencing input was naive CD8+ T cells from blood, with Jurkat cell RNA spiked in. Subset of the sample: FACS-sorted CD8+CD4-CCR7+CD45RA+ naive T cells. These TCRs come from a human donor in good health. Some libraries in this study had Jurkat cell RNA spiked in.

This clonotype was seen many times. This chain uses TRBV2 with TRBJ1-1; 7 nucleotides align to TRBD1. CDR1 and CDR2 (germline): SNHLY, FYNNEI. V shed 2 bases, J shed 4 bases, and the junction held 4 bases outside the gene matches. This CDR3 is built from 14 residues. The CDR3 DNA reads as TGTGCCAGCAGTGAATACAGGGGTAGCACTGAAGCTTTCTTT. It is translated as CASSEYRGSTEAFF.

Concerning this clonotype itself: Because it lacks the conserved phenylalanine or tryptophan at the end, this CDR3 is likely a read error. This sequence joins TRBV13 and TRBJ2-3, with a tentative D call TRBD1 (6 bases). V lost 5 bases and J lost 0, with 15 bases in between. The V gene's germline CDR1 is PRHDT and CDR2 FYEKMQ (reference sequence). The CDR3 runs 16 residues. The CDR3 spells CASSPGDKGSTDTQYS. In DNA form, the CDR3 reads TGTGCCAGCAGCCCCGGGGACAAGGGGAGCACAGATACGCAGTATTCT.

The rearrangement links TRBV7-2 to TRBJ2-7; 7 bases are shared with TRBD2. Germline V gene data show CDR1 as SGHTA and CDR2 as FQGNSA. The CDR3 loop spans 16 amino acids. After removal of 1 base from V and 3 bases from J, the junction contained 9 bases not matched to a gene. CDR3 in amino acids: CASSLVPSGRDYEQYF. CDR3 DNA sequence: TGTGCCAGCAGCTTAGTTCCTAGCGGACGAGACTACGAGCAGTACTTC.

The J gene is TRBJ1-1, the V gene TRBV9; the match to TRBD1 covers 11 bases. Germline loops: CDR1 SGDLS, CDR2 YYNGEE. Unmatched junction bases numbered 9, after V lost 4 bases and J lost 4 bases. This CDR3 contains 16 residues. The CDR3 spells CASSTRTGGSSTEAFF. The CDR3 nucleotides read TGTGCCAGCAGCACCAGGACAGGGGGCTCGAGCACTGAAGCTTTCTTT.

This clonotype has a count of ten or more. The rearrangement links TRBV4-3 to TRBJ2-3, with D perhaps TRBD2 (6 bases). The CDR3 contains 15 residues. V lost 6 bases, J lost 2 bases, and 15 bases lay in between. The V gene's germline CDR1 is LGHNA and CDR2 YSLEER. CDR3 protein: CASRQSLAVTDTQYF. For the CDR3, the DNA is TGCGCCAGCAGGCAATCACTAGCAGTCACAGATACGCAGTATTTT.

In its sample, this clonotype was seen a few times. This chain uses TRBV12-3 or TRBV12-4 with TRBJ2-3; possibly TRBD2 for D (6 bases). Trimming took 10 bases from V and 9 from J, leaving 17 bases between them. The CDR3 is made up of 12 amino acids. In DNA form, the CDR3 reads TGTGCCATCGCGGGGCTCGAGGGCACGCAGTATTTT. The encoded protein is CAIAGLEGTQYF.

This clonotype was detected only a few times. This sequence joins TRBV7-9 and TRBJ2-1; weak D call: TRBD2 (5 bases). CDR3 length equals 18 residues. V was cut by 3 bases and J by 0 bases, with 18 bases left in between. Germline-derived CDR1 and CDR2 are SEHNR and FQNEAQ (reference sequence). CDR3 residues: CASSFPDDEGSSYNEQFF. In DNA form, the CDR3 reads TGTGCCAGCAGCTTCCCCGATGACGAGGGTAGCTCCTACAATGAGCAGTTCTTC.

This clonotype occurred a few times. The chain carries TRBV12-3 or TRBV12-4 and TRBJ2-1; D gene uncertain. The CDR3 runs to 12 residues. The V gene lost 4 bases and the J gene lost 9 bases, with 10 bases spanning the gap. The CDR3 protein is CASSSKWGEQFF. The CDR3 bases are TGTGCCAGCAGTTCGAAGTGGGGTGAGCAGTTCTTC.

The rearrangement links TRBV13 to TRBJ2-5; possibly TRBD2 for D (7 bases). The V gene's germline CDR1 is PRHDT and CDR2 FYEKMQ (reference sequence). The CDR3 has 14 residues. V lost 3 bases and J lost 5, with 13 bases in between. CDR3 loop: CASSLGGGVETQYF. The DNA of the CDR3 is TGTGCCAGCAGCTTGGGGGGGGGCGTTGAGACCCAGTACTTC.

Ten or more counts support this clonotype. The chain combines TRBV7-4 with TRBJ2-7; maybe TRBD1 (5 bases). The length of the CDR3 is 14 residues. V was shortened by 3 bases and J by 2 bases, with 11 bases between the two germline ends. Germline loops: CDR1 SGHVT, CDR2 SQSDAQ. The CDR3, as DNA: TGTGCCAGCAGCTTCCCCAGGGATCCCTACGAGCAGTACTTC. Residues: CASSFPRDPYEQYF.

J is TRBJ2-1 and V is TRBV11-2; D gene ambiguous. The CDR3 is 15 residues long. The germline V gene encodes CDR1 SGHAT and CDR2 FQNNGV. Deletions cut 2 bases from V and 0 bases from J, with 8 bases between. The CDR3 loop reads CASSLLYSSYNEQFF. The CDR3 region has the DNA TGTGCCAGCAGCTTACTCTATAGCTCCTACAATGAGCAGTTCTTC.

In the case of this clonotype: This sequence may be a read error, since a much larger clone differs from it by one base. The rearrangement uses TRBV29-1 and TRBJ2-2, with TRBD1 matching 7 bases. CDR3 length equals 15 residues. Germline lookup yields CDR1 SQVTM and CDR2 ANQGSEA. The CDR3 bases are TGCGGCGCGACCTCCGGGACAGAGAACACCGGGGAGCTGTTTTTT. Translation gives CGATSGTENTGELFF.

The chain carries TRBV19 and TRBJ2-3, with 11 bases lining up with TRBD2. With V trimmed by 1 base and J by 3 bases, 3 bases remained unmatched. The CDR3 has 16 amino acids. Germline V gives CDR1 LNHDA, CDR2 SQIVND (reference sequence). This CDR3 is CASSIGLAGRTDTQYF. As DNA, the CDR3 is TGTGCCAGTAGTATAGGACTAGCGGGACGGACAGATACGCAGTATTTT. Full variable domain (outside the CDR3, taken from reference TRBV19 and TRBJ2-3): DGGITQSPKYLFRKEGQNVTLSCEQNLNHDAMYWYRQDPGQGLRLIYYSQIVNDFQKGDIAEGYSVSREKKESFPLTVTSAQKNPTAFYLCASSIGLAGRTDTQYFGPGTRLTVL.

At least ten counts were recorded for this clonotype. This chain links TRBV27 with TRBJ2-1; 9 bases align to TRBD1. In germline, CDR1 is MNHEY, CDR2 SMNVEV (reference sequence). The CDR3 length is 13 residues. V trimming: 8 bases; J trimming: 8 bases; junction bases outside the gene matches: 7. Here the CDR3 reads CASLGQGGHEQFF. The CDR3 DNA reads TGTGCCAGCCTGGGACAGGGCGGCCATGAGCAGTTCTTC.

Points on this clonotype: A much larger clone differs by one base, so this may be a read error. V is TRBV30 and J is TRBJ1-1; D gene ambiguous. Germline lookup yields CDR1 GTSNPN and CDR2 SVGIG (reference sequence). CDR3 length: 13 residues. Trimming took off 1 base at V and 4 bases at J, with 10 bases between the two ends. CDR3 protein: CAWSAEVITEAFF. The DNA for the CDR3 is TGTGCCTGGAGTGCGGAGGTTATCACTGAAGCTTTCTTT.

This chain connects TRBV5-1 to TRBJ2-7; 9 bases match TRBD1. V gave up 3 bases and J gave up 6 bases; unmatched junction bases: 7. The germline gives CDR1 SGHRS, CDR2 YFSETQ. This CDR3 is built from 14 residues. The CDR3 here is CASSSGQGTCEQYF. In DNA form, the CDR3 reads TGCGCCAGCAGCTCCGGACAGGGGACCTGCGAGCAGTACTTC.

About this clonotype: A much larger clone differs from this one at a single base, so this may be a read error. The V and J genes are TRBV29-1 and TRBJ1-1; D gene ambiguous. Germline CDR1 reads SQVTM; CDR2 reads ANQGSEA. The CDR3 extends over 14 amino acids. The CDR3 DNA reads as TGCAGCGTTGAAGATCTCAGCCCGAACGCTGAAGCTTTCTTT. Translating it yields CSVEDLSPNAEAFF. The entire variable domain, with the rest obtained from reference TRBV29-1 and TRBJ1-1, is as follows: SAVISQKPSRDICQRGTSLTIQCQVDSQVTMMFWYRQQPGQSLTLIATANQGSEATYESGFVIDKFPISRPNLTFSTLTVSNMSPEDSSIYLCSVEDLSPNAEAFFGQGTRLTVV.

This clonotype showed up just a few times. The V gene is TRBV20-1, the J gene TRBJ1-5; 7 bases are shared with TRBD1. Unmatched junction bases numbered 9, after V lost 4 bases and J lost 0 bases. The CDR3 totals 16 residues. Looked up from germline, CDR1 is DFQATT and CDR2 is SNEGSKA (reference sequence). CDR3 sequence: CSAIYRGRTSNQPQHF. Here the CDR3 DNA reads TGCAGTGCTATCTACAGGGGACGGACTAGCAATCAGCCCCAGCATTTT.

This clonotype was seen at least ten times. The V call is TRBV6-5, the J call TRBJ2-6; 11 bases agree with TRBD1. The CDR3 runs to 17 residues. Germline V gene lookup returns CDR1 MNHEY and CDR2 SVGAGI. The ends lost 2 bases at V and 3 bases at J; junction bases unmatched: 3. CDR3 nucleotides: TGTGCCAGCAGTTACGGGACAGGGGGTGGTGGGGCCAACGTCCTGACTTTC. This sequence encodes CASSYGTGGGGANVLTF.

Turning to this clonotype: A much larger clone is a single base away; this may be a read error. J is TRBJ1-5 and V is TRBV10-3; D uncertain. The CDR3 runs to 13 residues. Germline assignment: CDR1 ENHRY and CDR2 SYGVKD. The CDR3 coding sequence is TGTGCCACCAGTGAGTCGGGGTTCCAGCCCCAGCATTTT. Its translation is CATSESGFQPQHF.

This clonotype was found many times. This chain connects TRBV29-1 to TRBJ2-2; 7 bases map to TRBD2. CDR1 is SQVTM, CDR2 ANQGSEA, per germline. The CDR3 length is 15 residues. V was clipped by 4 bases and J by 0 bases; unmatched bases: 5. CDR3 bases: TGCAGCGTTGGACCTAGCGGTCCGAACACCGGGGAGCTGTTTTTT. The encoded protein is CSVGPSGPNTGELFF.